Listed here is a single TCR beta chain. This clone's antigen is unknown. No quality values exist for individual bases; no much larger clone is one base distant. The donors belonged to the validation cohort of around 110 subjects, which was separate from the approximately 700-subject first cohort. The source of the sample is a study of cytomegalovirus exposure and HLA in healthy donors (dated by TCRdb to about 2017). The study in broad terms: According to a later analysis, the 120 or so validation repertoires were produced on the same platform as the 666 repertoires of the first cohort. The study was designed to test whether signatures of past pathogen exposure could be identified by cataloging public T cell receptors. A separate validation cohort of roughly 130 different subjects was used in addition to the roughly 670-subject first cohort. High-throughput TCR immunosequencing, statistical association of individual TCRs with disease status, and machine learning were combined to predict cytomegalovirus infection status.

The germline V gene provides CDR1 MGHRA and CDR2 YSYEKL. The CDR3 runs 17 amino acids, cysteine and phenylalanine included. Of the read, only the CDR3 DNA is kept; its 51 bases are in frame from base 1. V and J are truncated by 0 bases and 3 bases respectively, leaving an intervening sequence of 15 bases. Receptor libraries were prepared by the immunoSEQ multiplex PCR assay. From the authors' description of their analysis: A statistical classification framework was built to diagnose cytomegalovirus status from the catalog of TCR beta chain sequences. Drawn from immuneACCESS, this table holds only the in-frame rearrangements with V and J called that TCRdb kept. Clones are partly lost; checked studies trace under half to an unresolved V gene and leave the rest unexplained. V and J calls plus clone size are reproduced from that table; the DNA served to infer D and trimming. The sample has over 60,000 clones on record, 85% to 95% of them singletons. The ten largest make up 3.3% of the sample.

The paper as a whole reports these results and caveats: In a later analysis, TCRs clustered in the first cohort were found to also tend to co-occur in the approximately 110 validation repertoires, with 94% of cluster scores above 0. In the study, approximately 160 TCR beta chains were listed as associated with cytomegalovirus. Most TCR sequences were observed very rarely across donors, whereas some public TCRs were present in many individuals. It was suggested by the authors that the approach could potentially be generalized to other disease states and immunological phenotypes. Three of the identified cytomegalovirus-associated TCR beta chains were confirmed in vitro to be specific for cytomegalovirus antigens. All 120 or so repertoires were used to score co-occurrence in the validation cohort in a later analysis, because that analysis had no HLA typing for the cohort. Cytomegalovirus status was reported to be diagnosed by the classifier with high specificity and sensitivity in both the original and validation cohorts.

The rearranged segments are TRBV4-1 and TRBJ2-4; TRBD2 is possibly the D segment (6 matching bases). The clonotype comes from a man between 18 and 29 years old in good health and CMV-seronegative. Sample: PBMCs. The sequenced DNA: TGCGCCAGCAGCCAAGATCGCGGGCAGGGAGGCAAAAACATTCAGTACTTC. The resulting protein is CASSQDRGQGGKNIQYF.